A selection of T cell receptor beta chains follows, all from one sample in a study of OX40 agonist ivuxolimab in advanced cancers. Clones were read by immunoSEQ multiplex PCR, and TCRdb kept only the in-frame ones, dropping some. This sample yields roughly 90,000 clones, of which 85% are seen a single time; around 0.21% belongs to the top ten. Material: CD4+ or CD8+ T cells sorted from blood, obtained in a trial of the OX40 agonist ivuxolimab. These TCRs come from an adult with an advanced solid tumor such as melanoma, head and neck, liver or kidney cancer. CDR3s include the opening cysteine and the closing phenylalanine or tryptophan. D genes are given only for firm matches. Rows give clone size only sometimes, using once, few, many, or a class for an expanded clone.

j_call: TRBJ1-6; v_call: TRBV6-1; d_call: .; cdr3_length: 13; clone_size: .; cdr3_aa: CASSDQGKVEGQF; cdr3_nt: TGTGCCAGCAGTGACCAGGGAAAGGTAGAGGGCCAGTTT
j_call: TRBJ2-1; v_call: TRBV10-3; d_call: TRBD2; cdr3_length: 17; clone_size: once; cdr3_aa: CAISPLELAGGPDEQFF; cdr3_nt: TGTGCCATCAGCCCCCTCGAACTAGCGGGAGGGCCGGATGAGCAGTTCTTC
j_call: TRBJ1-5; v_call: TRBV18; d_call: TRBD1; cdr3_length: 14; clone_size: .; cdr3_aa: CASSPGTGNQPQHF; cdr3_nt: TGTGCCAGCTCCCCAGGGACAGGCAATCAGCCCCAGCATTTT
j_call: TRBJ1-1; v_call: TRBV5-6; d_call: .; cdr3_length: 11; clone_size: .; cdr3_aa: CASSSYTEAFF; cdr3_nt: TGTGCCAGCAGCTCTTACACTGAAGCTTTCTTT
j_call: TRBJ1-5; v_call: TRBV5-1; d_call: TRBD1; cdr3_length: 14; clone_size: .; cdr3_aa: CASSLGQGGQPQHF; cdr3_nt: TGCGCCAGCAGCCTAGGACAGGGAGGACAGCCCCAGCATTTT
j_call: TRBJ1-1; v_call: TRBV5-1; d_call: .; cdr3_length: 13; clone_size: .; cdr3_aa: CASSFGRDTEAFF; cdr3_nt: TGCGCCAGCAGCTTTGGCAGGGACACTGAAGCTTTCTTT
j_call: TRBJ2-7; v_call: TRBV6-5; d_call: .; cdr3_length: 12; clone_size: .; cdr3_aa: CASINRAYEQYF; cdr3_nt: TGTGCCAGCATCAACAGGGCCTACGAGCAGTACTTC
j_call: TRBJ1-4; v_call: TRBV7-9; d_call: TRBD1; cdr3_length: 13; clone_size: .; cdr3_aa: CASSLGQVEKLFF; cdr3_nt: TGTGCCAGCAGCTTGGGACAGGTTGAAAAACTGTTTTTT
j_call: TRBJ1-1; v_call: TRBV7-3; d_call: TRBD1; cdr3_length: 17; clone_size: .; cdr3_aa: CASSRTGQGAPNTEAFF; cdr3_nt: TGTGCCAGCAGCCGAACGGGACAGGGGGCGCCGAACACTGAAGCTTTCTTT
j_call: TRBJ2-3; v_call: TRBV19; d_call: TRBD1; cdr3_length: 14; clone_size: few; cdr3_aa: CASSIGQGRDTQYF; cdr3_nt: TGTGCCAGTAGTATCGGACAGGGTAGAGATACGCAGTATTTT
j_call: TRBJ2-2; v_call: TRBV29-1; d_call: TRBD1; cdr3_length: 14; clone_size: .; cdr3_aa: CSVRTGRGTGELFF; cdr3_nt: TGCAGCGTCAGGACAGGGAGAGGAACCGGGGAGCTGTTTTTT
j_call: TRBJ2-3; v_call: TRBV30; d_call: TRBD2; cdr3_length: 14; clone_size: .; cdr3_aa: CAWCGGRASDTQYF; cdr3_nt: TGTGCCTGGTGTGGCGGGAGGGCGTCAGATACGCAGTATTTT
j_call: TRBJ2-3; v_call: TRBV28; d_call: TRBD2; cdr3_length: 19; clone_size: .; cdr3_aa: CASSQPGLAGGGGTDTQYF; cdr3_nt: TGTGCCAGCAGTCAACCGGGACTAGCGGGGGGAGGAGGCACAGATACGCAGTATTTT
j_call: TRBJ2-5; v_call: TRBV9; d_call: TRBD2; cdr3_length: 16; clone_size: .; cdr3_aa: CASSPTGLAGYETQYF; cdr3_nt: TGTGCCAGCAGCCCCACCGGACTAGCGGGGTATGAGACCCAGTACTTC
j_call: TRBJ1-2; v_call: TRBV15; d_call: TRBD1; cdr3_length: 13; clone_size: .; cdr3_aa: CATLRTGNYGYTF; cdr3_nt: TGTGCCACCCTAAGGACAGGGAACTATGGCTACACCTTC
j_call: TRBJ1-1; v_call: TRBV6-1; d_call: TRBD1; cdr3_length: 15; clone_size: .; cdr3_aa: CASSARTGMNTEAFF; cdr3_nt: TGTGCCAGCAGTGCCCGGACAGGAATGAACACTGAAGCTTTCTTT
j_call: TRBJ2-1; v_call: TRBV5-4; d_call: TRBD2; cdr3_length: 15; clone_size: .; cdr3_aa: CASSSQRGAVHEQFF; cdr3_nt: TGTGCCAGCAGCTCCCAGCGGGGCGCGGTGCACGAGCAGTTCTTC
j_call: TRBJ1-1; v_call: TRBV11-1; d_call: .; cdr3_length: 15; clone_size: .; cdr3_aa: CASGPSMAGRTEAFF; cdr3_nt: TGTGCCAGCGGCCCCAGTATGGCAGGGCGCACTGAAGCTTTCTTT
j_call: TRBJ2-3; v_call: TRBV27; d_call: .; cdr3_length: 16; clone_size: few; cdr3_aa: CASSNPTGWGTDTQYF; cdr3_nt: TGTGCCAGCAGTAACCCAACAGGGTGGGGCACAGATACGCAGTATTTT
j_call: TRBJ2-3; v_call: TRBV5-1; d_call: TRBD2; cdr3_length: 15; clone_size: .; cdr3_aa: CASSFRGGGTDTQYF; cdr3_nt: TGCGCCAGCAGCTTCCGCGGGGGTGGCACAGATACGCAGTATTTT
j_call: TRBJ1-1; v_call: TRBV30; d_call: .; cdr3_length: 13; clone_size: few; cdr3_aa: CAWEGVPNTEAFF; cdr3_nt: TGTGCCTGGGAGGGGGTCCCGAACACTGAAGCTTTCTTT
j_call: TRBJ2-3; v_call: TRBV6-1; d_call: .; cdr3_length: 10; clone_size: .; cdr3_aa: CAIRRDTQYF; cdr3_nt: TGTGCCATTAGAAGGGATACGCAGTATTTT